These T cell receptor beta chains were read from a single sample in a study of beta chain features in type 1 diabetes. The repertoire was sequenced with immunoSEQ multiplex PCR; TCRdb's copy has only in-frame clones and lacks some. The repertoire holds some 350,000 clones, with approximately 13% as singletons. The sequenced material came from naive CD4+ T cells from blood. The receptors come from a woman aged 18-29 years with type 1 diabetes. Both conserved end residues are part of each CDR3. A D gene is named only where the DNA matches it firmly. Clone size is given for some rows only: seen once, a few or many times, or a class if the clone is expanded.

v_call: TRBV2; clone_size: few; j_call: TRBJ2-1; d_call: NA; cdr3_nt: TGTGCCAGCAGTGAAGCGTACTCCCTATCCTACAATGAGCAGTTCTTC; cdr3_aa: CASSEAYSLSYNEQFF
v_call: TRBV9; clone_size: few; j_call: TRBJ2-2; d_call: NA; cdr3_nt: TGTGCCAGCAGCGTAGGTCTCGCGAACACCGGGGAGCTGTTTTTT; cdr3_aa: CASSVGLANTGELFF
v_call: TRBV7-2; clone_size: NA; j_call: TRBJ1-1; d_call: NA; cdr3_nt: TGTGCCAGCAGCTCCATGGCCTTAATGAACACTGAAGCTTTCTTT; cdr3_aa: CASSSMALMNTEAFF
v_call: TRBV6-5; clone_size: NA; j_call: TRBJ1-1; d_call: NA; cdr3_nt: TGTGCCAGCCGCGCAAGGGACACTGCTGAAGCTTTCTTT; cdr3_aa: CASRARDTAEAFF
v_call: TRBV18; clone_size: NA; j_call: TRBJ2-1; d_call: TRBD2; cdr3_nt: TGTGCCAGCTCACCAGGGACTAGCATAGGATACAATGAGCAGTTCTTC; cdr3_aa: CASSPGTSIGYNEQFF
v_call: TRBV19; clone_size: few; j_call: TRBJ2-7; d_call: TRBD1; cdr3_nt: TGTGCCAGTAGTACATTCGACAGGGCCGAGCAGTACTTC; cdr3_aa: CASSTFDRAEQYF
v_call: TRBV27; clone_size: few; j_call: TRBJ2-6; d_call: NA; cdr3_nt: TGTGCCTGGCGGGTCCACTCTGGGGCCAACGTCCTGACTTTC; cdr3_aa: CAWRVHSGANVLTF
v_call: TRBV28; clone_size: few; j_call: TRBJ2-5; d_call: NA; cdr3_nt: TGTGCCAGCAGTCTATTCCTGTCTCAAGAGACCCAGTACTTC; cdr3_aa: CASSLFLSQETQYF
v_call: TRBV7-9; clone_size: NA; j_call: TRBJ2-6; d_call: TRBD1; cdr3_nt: TGTGCCAGCAGCCCACAGGGGGGGGCCAACGTCCTGACTTTC; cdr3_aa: CASSPQGGANVLTF
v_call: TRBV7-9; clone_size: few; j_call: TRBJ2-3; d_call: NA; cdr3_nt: TGTGCCAGCGGGAGGAGCGGGAGCACAGATACGCAGTATTTT; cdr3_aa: CASGRSGSTDTQYF
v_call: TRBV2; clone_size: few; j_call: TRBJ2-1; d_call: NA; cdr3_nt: TGTGCCAGCAGCACGCGACTAGGAATCGGTGAGCAGTTCTTC; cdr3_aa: CASSTRLGIGEQFF
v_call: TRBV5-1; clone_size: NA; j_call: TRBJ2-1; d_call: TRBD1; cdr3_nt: TGCGCCAGCAGCCCGGGACAGGGGGCGTACAATGAGCAGTTCTTC; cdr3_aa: CASSPGQGAYNEQFF
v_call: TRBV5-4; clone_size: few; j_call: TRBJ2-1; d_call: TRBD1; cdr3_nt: TGTGCCAGCAGGTCGACAGGGAATTCCTACAATGAGCAGTTCTTC; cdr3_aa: CASRSTGNSYNEQFF
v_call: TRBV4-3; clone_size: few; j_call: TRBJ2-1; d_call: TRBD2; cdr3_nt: TGCGCCAGCAGCCGAACCTCCGGGACTAGCAATGAGCAGTTCTTC; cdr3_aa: CASSRTSGTSNEQFF
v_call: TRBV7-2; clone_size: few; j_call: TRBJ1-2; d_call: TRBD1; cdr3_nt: TGTGCCAGCAGCGGGACAGGGTACGGGCGGTATGGCTACACCTTC; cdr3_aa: CASSGTGYGRYGYTF
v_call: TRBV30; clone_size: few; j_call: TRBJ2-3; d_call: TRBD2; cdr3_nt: TGTGCCTGGAGTCCTCTACCATCGACTAGCGGGAGAGGTTCCCTCACAGATACGCAGTATTTT; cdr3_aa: CAWSPLPSTSGRGSLTDTQYF
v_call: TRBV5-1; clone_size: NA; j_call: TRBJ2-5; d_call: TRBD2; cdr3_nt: TGCGCCAGCAGCTTGGTCTTGGCTGGTGCCGGGACTAGCGGGATGGGGACCCAGTACTTC; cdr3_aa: CASSLVLAGAGTSGMGTQYF
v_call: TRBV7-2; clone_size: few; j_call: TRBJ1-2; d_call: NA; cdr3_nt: TGTGCCAGCAGCTTACGTCAGGACAGCGACTATGGCTACACCTTC; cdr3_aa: CASSLRQDSDYGYTF
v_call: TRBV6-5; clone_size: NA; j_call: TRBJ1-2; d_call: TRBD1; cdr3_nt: TGTGCCAGCAGTTACCGCGACAGGGAAGGCTACACCTTC; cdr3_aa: CASSYRDREGYTF
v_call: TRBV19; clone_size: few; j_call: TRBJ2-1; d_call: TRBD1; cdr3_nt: TGTGCCAGTAGTATACCGGGACAGGGATACAATGAGCAGTTCTTC; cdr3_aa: CASSIPGQGYNEQFF
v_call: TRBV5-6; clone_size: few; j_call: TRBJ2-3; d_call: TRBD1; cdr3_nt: TGTGCCAGCAGCTTGACCAGGGGGCGTGCCACAGATACGCAGTATTTT; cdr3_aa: CASSLTRGRATDTQYF
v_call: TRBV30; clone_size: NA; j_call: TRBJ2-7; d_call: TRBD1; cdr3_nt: TGTGCCTGGAGTGAGGTAGGGACAGGGCGATCCTACGAGCAGTACTTC; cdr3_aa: CAWSEVGTGRSYEQYF